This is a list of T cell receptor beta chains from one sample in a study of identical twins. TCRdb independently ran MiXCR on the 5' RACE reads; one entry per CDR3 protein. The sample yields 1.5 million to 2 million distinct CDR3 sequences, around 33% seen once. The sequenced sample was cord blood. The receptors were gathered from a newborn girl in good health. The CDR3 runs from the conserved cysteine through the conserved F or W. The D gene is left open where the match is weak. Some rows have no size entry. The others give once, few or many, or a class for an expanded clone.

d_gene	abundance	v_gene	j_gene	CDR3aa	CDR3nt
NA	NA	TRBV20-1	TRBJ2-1	CSAFSDHSYNEQFF	TGCAGTGCATTCAGCGATCACTCCTACAATGAGCAGTTCTTC
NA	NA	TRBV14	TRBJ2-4	CASSQGLAHKNIQYF	TGTGCCAGCAGCCAAGGGCTAGCCCACAAAAACATTCAGTACTTC
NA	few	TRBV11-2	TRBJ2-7	CASSRDGITYEQYF	TGTGCCAGCAGCCGGGACGGAATTACCTACGAGCAGTACTTC
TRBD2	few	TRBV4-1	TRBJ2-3	CASRLSGGATDTQYF	TGCGCCAGCAGGCTTAGCGGGGGGGCCACAGATACGCAGTATTTT
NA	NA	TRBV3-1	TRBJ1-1	CASSQPGLMNTEAFF	TGTGCCAGCAGCCAACCGGGCCTAATGAACACTGAAGCTTTCTTT
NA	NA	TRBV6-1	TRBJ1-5	CASRMNRGNQPQHF	TGTGCCAGCAGGATGAACAGGGGCAATCAGCCCCAGCATTTT
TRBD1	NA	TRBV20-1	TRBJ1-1	CSARRTGQTEAFF	TGCAGTGCTAGACGGACAGGGCAGACTGAAGCTTTCTTT
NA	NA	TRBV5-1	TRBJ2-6	CASSLGGRRWGANVLTF	TGCGCCAGCAGCTTGGGTGGACGGAGATGGGGGGCCAACGTCCTGACTTTC
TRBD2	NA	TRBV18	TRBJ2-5	CASSPLAGGDNEQYF	TGTGCCAGCTCACCACTAGCGGGGGGAGACAATGAGCAGTACTTC
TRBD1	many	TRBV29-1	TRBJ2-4	CSVGQGIGAKNIQYF	TGCAGCGTGGGACAGGGGATAGGGGCCAAAAACATTCAGTACTTC
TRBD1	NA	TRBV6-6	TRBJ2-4	CASSPGTELDIQYF	TGTGCCAGCAGTCCAGGGACAGAACTAGACATTCAGTACTTC
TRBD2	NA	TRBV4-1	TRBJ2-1	CASSRRPGLAGGLSYNEQFF	TGCGCCAGCAGCCGGCGCCCGGGACTAGCGGGGGGGCTATCCTACAATGAGCAGTTCTTC
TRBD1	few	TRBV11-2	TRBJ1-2	CASSLIRDRSVGYTF	TGTGCCAGCAGCCTAATCCGGGACAGAAGTGTAGGCTACACCTTC
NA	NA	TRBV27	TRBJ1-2	CASSRVTGYNYGYTF	TGTGCCAGCAGCCGAGTCACAGGTTATAACTATGGCTACACCTTC